This TCR beta chain was documented in a study of post-analysis software for immune sequencing data. The authors incorporated unique molecular identifiers into the TCR beta cDNA libraries. TCRdb independently ran MiXCR on the PCR reads; one entry per CDR3 protein. This sample has about 680,000 distinct CDR3 sequences, with more than 50% found just once. Findings and limits, study-wide: Roughly five TRBV segments appeared more often in patients than in controls, and TRBV5-6, TRBV5-1 and TRBV20-1 were among these.

This clonotype was seen just once. What it binds is unknown. This CDR3 has 15 residues. CDR1 is SGHKS and CDR2 is YYEKEE in the germline V gene (reference sequence). The V end was cut by 6 bases, the J end by 6 bases, with 18 bases between. The source of this sequence is a girl aged 2 to 10 with multiple sclerosis. The rearrangement uses TRBV5-5 and TRBJ1-4, with a tentative D call TRBD1 (6 bases). The material sequenced was blood. CDR3 in amino acids: CASNQAPGVDEKLFF. As DNA, the CDR3 is TGTGCCAGCAATCAAGCGCCAGGGGTGGATGAAAAACTGTTTTTT.